What follows are 24 T cell receptor beta chains derived from one specimen sequenced in a study of shared clonotypes between healthy human individuals. Using immunoSEQ multiplex PCR, the repertoire was profiled, and TCRdb retains in-frame clones only, with some absent. The repertoire holds about 960,000 clones, about 80% seen once, with approximately 1.5% in the top ten. Sequencing was carried out using memory CD4+ T cells sorted from blood. The subset: CD45RA-negative fraction. These TCRs come from a man between 18 and 35 years old in good health.

V and J are TRBV4-3 and TRBJ2-3, with TRBD1 identical over 8 bases. CDR3 length: 14 amino acids. Germline CDR1 is LGHNA and CDR2 is YSLEER. Losses at the gene ends were 0 bases for V and 6 bases for J; bases not matched to a gene: 2. CDR3 coding DNA: TGCGCCAGCAGCCAAGATGGGACAGGCGATACGCAGTATTTT. Translated: CASSQDGTGDTQYF.

The chain carries TRBV19 and TRBJ2-4; D gene unclear. With 4 bases removed from V and 8 bases from J, the gap between germline ends came to 6 bases. Germline lookup yields CDR1 LNHDA and CDR2 SQIVND (reference sequence). There are 11 residues in the CDR3. CDR3 sequence (DNA): TGTGCCAGTAGTAGTGGGGACATTCAGTACTTC. Translation: CASSSGDIQYF.

J is TRBJ2-3 and V is TRBV5-1, with a possible D match to TRBD1 (6 bases). There are 15 residues in the CDR3. Germline CDR1 reads SGHRS; CDR2 reads YFSETQ. Between the trimmed V and J ends, which lost 2 bases and 0 bases, there was a span of 10 bases. The CDR3 nucleotides read TGCGCCAGCAGCTTAGTAACAGGGAGCACAGATACGCAGTATTTT. Protein: CASSLVTGSTDTQYF.

The chain couples TRBV27 to TRBJ2-5; a weak D match, TRBD2 (5 bases). V was clipped by 4 bases and J by 5 bases, with 14 bases between them. The germline CDR1 and CDR2 sequences are MNHEY and SMNVEV (reference sequence). The CDR3 spans 14 residues. The CDR3 DNA reads as TGTGCCAGCAGTTGGACTTTAGGTCGGGAGACCCAGTACTTC. Its translation is CASSWTLGRETQYF.

The gene calls are TRBV19 and TRBJ2-3, with a weak D call TRBD1 (6 bases). V was trimmed by 3 bases and J by 2 bases, leaving 12 bases between them. Germline CDR1 is LNHDA and CDR2 is SQIVND (reference sequence). The length of the CDR3 is 15 residues. DNA for the CDR3: TGTGCCAGTAGTATGGTCGGACAGATCACAGATACGCAGTATTTT. Protein product: CASSMVGQITDTQYF.

In regard to this clone: The sample contains more than one DNA sequence encoding this CDR3. This chain joins TRBV6-1 and TRBJ1-1; D perhaps matches TRBD1 (5 bases). CDR3 size: 13 residues. V was cut by 6 bases and J by 4 bases, with 12 bases left in between. Germline V lookup: CDR1 MNHNS, CDR2 SASEGT. CDR3 nucleotide sequence: TGTGCCAGCAGGGTGACAGTAGGCACTGAAGCTTTCTTT. Translating it yields CASRVTVGTEAFF.

V gene TRBV6-5 combines with J gene TRBJ1-1; D ambiguous. The germline V gene encodes CDR1 MNHEY and CDR2 SVGAGI. V was shortened by 4 bases and J by 2 bases, with 14 bases between the two germline ends. The length of the CDR3 is 15 residues. The CDR3: CASSSNTAANTEAFF. DNA of the CDR3: TGTGCCAGCAGTTCCAACACAGCAGCCAACACTGAAGCTTTCTTT.

The chain employs TRBV7-2 and TRBJ2-3; D is uncertain. CDR1 and CDR2 (germline): SGHTA, FQGNSA. Trimming stripped 5 bases from V and 2 bases from J, with 11 bases between. The CDR3 is made up of 14 amino acids. Here the CDR3 reads CASSARRDTDTQYF. The CDR3 coding sequence is TGTGCCAGCAGCGCCCGAAGAGACACAGATACGCAGTATTTT. Using reference TRBV7-2 and TRBJ2-3 for the parts outside the CDR3, the full variable domain is GAGVSQSPSNKVTEKGKDVELRCDPISGHTALYWYRQSLGQGLEFLIYFQGNSAPDKSGLPSDRFSAERTGGSVSTLTIQRTQQEDSAVYLCASSARRDTDTQYFGPGTRLTVL.

A word on this clone: Other DNA sequences of this sample code for an identical CDR3. The chain links TRBV6-6 to TRBJ2-7; TRBD1 matches at 8 bases. The CDR3 contains 15 residues. With 4 bases clipped from V and 2 bases from J, the junction kept 7 bases outside the gene matches. The germline gives CDR1 MNHNY, CDR2 SVGAGI (reference sequence). CDR3 region: CASSSSGTGPYEQYF. The CDR3 DNA reads as TGTGCCAGCAGTTCATCCGGGACAGGCCCCTACGAGCAGTACTTC.

The chain employs TRBV9 and TRBJ2-5, with 7 bases identical to TRBD2. J lost 5 bases, V lost 4 bases, and 11 bases had no gene match. CDR3 length equals 15 residues. Germline V gene sequence: CDR1 SGDLS, CDR2 YYNGEE. CDR3 nucleotides: TGTGCCAGCAGCCGGGGGACTATCCCAGGGGAGACCCAGTACTTC. Translating it yields CASSRGTIPGETQYF.

CDR3 in amino acids: CASEEGRGETQYF. The CDR3 bases are TGTGCCAGCGAAGAAGGGAGGGGAGAGACCCAGTACTTC. The chain combines TRBV28 with TRBJ2-5, with 7 bases identical to TRBD2. This CDR3 spans 13 amino acids. Unmatched junction bases numbered 7, after V lost 8 bases and J lost 4 bases. CDR1 MDHEN and CDR2 SYDVKM come from the germline V gene.

The chain combines TRBV5-1 with TRBJ2-7, with a possible D match to TRBD1 (6 bases). This CDR3 has 14 residues. The germline V gene has CDR1 SGHRS and CDR2 YFSETQ. V was clipped by 0 bases and J by 5 bases, with 12 bases between them. CDR3 residues: CASSLGTEVHEQYF. CDR3 sequence (DNA): TGCGCCAGCAGCTTGGGGACAGAGGTCCACGAGCAGTACTTC.

This chain uses TRBV19 with TRBJ1-5, with D maybe TRBD1 (6 bases). The CDR3 contains 14 residues. CDR1 and CDR2 from the germline V gene are LNHDA and SQIVND (reference sequence). V gave up 5 bases and J gave up 3 bases, with 11 bases separating them. For the CDR3, the DNA is TGTGCCAGTAGTCTACAGGGAATCAATCAGCCCCAGCATTTT. Translating gives CASSLQGINQPQHF.

This chain joins TRBV4-1 and TRBJ2-1; 8 bases line up with TRBD2. The CDR3 has 14 amino acids. Germline V gene data show CDR1 as MGHRA and CDR2 as YSYEKL. The V segment lost 4 bases and the J segment 3 bases; nucleotides outside the gene matches: 2. CDR3: CASSRAGGYNEQFF. The CDR3 DNA reads TGCGCCAGCAGCCGGGCGGGGGGCTACAATGAGCAGTTCTTC.

This rearrangement joins TRBV7-3 to TRBJ2-6; 7 bases agree with TRBD1. In germline, CDR1 is SGHTA, CDR2 FQGTGA. Losses at the gene ends were 5 bases for V and 4 bases for J; bases not matched to a gene: 11. The CDR3 totals 17 residues. DNA of the CDR3: TGTGCCAGCAGCCCGCCGACAGGGTCGCGGGGGGCCAACGTCCTGACTTTC. This encodes CASSPPTGSRGANVLTF.

The CDR3 DNA reads as TGTGCCAGCAGCTTCTCCCTAGGGACAGGGATAAATCAGCCCCAGCATTTT. It specifies CASSFSLGTGINQPQHF. This sequence joins TRBV5-5 and TRBJ1-5, with TRBD1 identical over 9 bases. CDR3 length equals 17 residues. The germline V gene has CDR1 SGHKS and CDR2 YYEKEE (reference sequence). Unmatched junction bases numbered 10, after V lost 2 bases and J lost 4 bases.

The chain links TRBV30 to TRBJ2-1; 12 nucleotides align to TRBD2. The CDR3 runs to 17 residues. In germline, CDR1 is GTSNPN, CDR2 SVGIG (reference sequence). Trimming cost V 4 bases and J 9 bases; bases outside gene matches: 16. The CDR3 DNA reads as TGTGCCTGGAACCTAAGGGCTAGCGGGGGGGCAAAGGGTGAGCAGTTCTTC. Translated, it gives CAWNLRASGGAKGEQFF.

The chain carries TRBV10-2 and TRBJ2-7, with D possibly TRBD1 on 5 matching bases. This CDR3 has 15 amino acids. V lost 6 bases and J lost 4, with 19 bases in between. The V gene's germline CDR1 is WSHSY and CDR2 SAAADI. CDR3 residues: CASSYTGMMLYEQYF. Written as DNA, the CDR3 is TGCGCCAGCAGCTACACAGGTATGATGCTGTACGAGCAGTACTTC.

V and J are TRBV15 and TRBJ1-1; TRBD1 might be the D (5 bases). V lost 1 base and J 3 bases, leaving 18 bases between the germline ends. Germline assignment: CDR1 LNHNV and CDR2 YYDKDF (reference sequence). The CDR3 runs to 17 residues. The CDR3 loop reads CATSRVAGRGLYTEAFF. The DNA of the CDR3 is TGTGCCACCAGCAGAGTGGCGGGTAGGGGCCTCTACACTGAAGCTTTCTTT.

The chain carries TRBV19 and TRBJ2-1; 7 positions agree with TRBD1. The CDR3 length is 15 residues. Looked up from germline, CDR1 is LNHDA and CDR2 is SQIVND (reference sequence). The trim removed 5 bases at V and 4 bases at J, leaving 8 bases unmatched. CDR3: CASSGDHRGYNEQFF. The CDR3 DNA sequence: TGTGCCAGTAGTGGTGACCACAGGGGTTACAATGAGCAGTTCTTC.

This clone was detected a few times. The genes are TRBV2 and TRBJ1-1; no clear D gene. This CDR3 region has 14 residues. Germline loops: CDR1 SNHLY, CDR2 FYNNEI. Trimming stripped 5 bases from V and 1 base from J, with 11 bases between. CDR3 amino acids: CASSRKAQNTEAFF. The CDR3 nucleotides read TGTGCCAGCAGTAGAAAGGCACAGAACACTGAAGCTTTCTTT.

CDR3 region: CSVAAGGNAYEQYF. For the CDR3, the DNA is TGCAGCGTGGCGGCAGGGGGCAATGCGTACGAGCAGTACTTC. The chain combines TRBV29-1 with TRBJ2-7; the match to TRBD1 covers 8 bases. V trimming: 6 bases; J trimming: 4 bases; junction bases outside the gene matches: 11. Germline V gene lookup returns CDR1 SQVTM and CDR2 ANQGSEA. CDR3 length: 14 amino acids.

The chain has TRBV4-1 and TRBJ1-1; D may be TRBD1 (5 bases). Germline V gene data show CDR1 as MGHRA and CDR2 as YSYEKL. V lost 5 bases, J lost 2 bases, and 12 bases lay in between. The length of the CDR3 is 14 residues. The DNA for the CDR3 is TGCGCCAGCAGCGCACCGACAGCTAACACTGAAGCTTTCTTT. It translates to CASSAPTANTEAFF.

The chain recombines TRBV6-4 with TRBJ1-6; D gene ambiguous. Germline V gene lookup returns CDR1 MRHNA and CDR2 SNTAGT. Trimming took 2 bases from V and 7 from J, leaving 3 bases between them. This CDR3 has 12 residues. CDR3 loop: CASSDGNSPLHF. In DNA, the CDR3 is TGTGCCAGCAGTGACGGGAATTCACCCCTCCACTTT.